Detailed here is one T cell receptor (beta chain). This sample stems from a study of blood T cell repertoires in COVID-19. About the research overall: Sites across the United States, Italy and Spain contributed samples from acute and convalescent COVID-19. PBMCs, B-cell-depleted T cells, or T cells were the source of the cDNA or gDNA that made up the material.

With V trimmed by 6 bases and J by 0 bases, 2 bases remained unmatched. The CDR3 is made up of 14 amino acids. The germline V gene encodes CDR1 MDHEN and CDR2 SYDVKM. Assay used: immunoSEQ multiplex PCR; TCRdb lists only in-frame clones, some missing. The sample contains some 240,000 clones, over 60% of which appear only once. This clonotype was obtained from a woman in her 70s with acute or convalescent COVID-19. The sample was peripheral blood. The rearrangement links TRBV28 to TRBJ2-3, with TRBD2 identical over 8 bases. The CDR3 nucleotides read TGTGCCAGCAGGCGGGGGGCTAGCACAGATACGCAGTATTTT. Protein product: CASRRGASTDTQYF. Full variable domain (remainder filled in from reference TRBV28 and TRBJ2-3): DVKVTQSSRYLVKRTGEKVFLECVQDMDHENMFWYRQDPGLGLRLIYFSYDVKMKEKGDIPEGYSVSREKKERFSLILESASTNQTSMYLCASRRGASTDTQYFGPGTRLTVL.